This T cell receptor beta chain was documented in a study of cytomegalovirus exposure and HLA in healthy donors (TCRdb year 2017). With regard to the full study: In an earlier analysis of under 750 of the donors, about 260 Gb of sequence data and 120 million or so unique TCR beta sequences from 180 million or so T cells were reported. The aim of the study was to test whether cataloging public T cell receptors could identify signatures of past pathogen exposure. Rather than drawing on any new phenotypic data, the later analysis identified candidate immune exposures from TCR beta sequences and the way those sequences occurred across donors. About 5 DR-DQ haplotypes were handled as single units for association and clustering, since linkage in the cohort was strong. In a later genetic analysis, genome-wide SNP genotypes for about 65% of the roughly 700 donors were used, and that subset was treated as a discovery cohort. In a later analysis, previously published TCR beta repertoires from several hundred donors were re-analyzed and high-resolution HLA genotyping was added so that TCR occurrence patterns could be studied. To predict cytomegalovirus infection status, the study combined high-throughput TCR immunosequencing, statistical association of individual TCRs with disease status, and machine learning. Every repertoire in the discovery cohort had been generated on one and the same sequencing platform. The study profiled the T cell repertoires of approximately 700 subjects by immunosequencing and related them to cytomegalovirus serostatus. Both class I and class II loci were covered by HLA typing, at four-digit resolution. On average, roughly 250,000 unique TCR beta nucleotide sequences were sequenced per donor among a few hundred genotyped donors of the cohort, with 15% to 20% of those sequences being non-productive. Typing coverage differed by locus: A, B, C, DRB1 and DQB1 were typed in roughly 620-630 donors, DQA1 in about 500, DPA1 in approximately 610, and DPB1 in about 450. Approximately 300 gigabases of sequencing data and approximately 85 million unique TCR sequences were included in an early release covering roughly 700 HLA-typed donors. Donor age, sex, ethnicity and CMV serostatus were compiled together with the repertoire data. In an earlier analysis of over 550 of the donors, high-throughput TCR beta sequencing was used to judge whether each TCR beta V gene segment behaved as functional or pseudogenic. Of the roughly 390 genotyped donors, roughly 76% were placed in the genetic ancestry cluster associated with self-reported Caucasian donors. Besides the first cohort of some 670 subjects, a separate validation cohort made up of 90 to 150 different subjects was used. What the research found in general, with its limitations: In an earlier analysis of around 500 of the donors, most TCR beta V segments appeared in productive rearrangements about 87% or about 30% of the time, broadly matching IMGT annotations. According to a later analysis, TCR association rates differed among HLA loci, with DRB1 alleles showing the most associated TCRs and HLA-C alleles showing the fewest. According to a later analysis, parvovirus B19, influenza, CMV and Epstein-Barr virus appeared linked to several top co-occurrence clusters. In a later analysis, most CMV-associated TCR beta chains were found to appear HLA-restricted, with HLA associations seemingly driven largely by CMV exposure. Strong co-occurrence of HLA alleles, especially DR and DQ, made assigning TCR associations to individual alleles difficult. V-gene and J-gene trimming of TCR beta chains was associated with a missense DCLRE1C variant in a later genetic analysis, and the association was replicated in an independent cohort. Compared with equally common non-associated chains, HLA-associated TCR beta chains in a later analysis were more clonally expanded and had lower generation probabilities. Because the 87-base-pair reads could not distinguish some IMGT-functional V segments, including TRBV6-2 and TRBV6-3, those segments were excluded. Because counts were too low, 15 to 20 rarely observed V segments, including chromosome 9 orphons, were excluded from the earlier analysis of several hundred of the donors. CMV serostatus was the only immune exposure information available for the cohort. Three of the identified cytomegalovirus-associated TCR beta chains were confirmed in vitro to be specific for cytomegalovirus antigens. In both the original and validation cohorts, the classifier was reported to diagnose cytomegalovirus status with high specificity and sensitivity. The study listed 150 to 200 TCR beta chains as associated with cytomegalovirus. Correlated functional status among segregating V segments might be attributable to linkage disequilibrium, but an unknown experimental factor could not be ruled out. HLA typing was unavailable for some donors at each locus, so association tests used only the typed subset. While some public TCRs were present in many individuals, most TCR sequences turned up only very rarely across donors. In a later genetic analysis, fewer N-insertions in productive TCRs were reported among donors in an Asian-associated ancestry cluster than the roughly 700-donor mean. Presence/absence analyses assumed roughly uniform sequencing depth across donors, an assumption that may not hold. A further reported finding was that TCR beta sequences accurately predicted the HLA-A and HLA-B alleles for most subjects in the first cohort. The authors suggested that the approach could potentially be generalized to other disease states and immunological phenotypes. The cohort was sequenced for TCR beta chains only, and without alpha or paired-chain data the features that could be detected were limited. At a false discovery rate of 0.05, a later analysis linked 16,000 or so TCR beta sequences to specific HLA alleles. A cluster of highly shared sequence variants was judged likely to represent a technical artifact of the sequencing pipeline.

In total, 600 or so healthy bone marrow donors made up the cohort. All cohort members were sampled while nominally healthy, although unrecorded immune exposures were likely present. The donor was CMV seropositive and was included in the group of 250 to 350 seropositive cohort members. Every donor gave a peripheral blood sample, and the peripheral blood mononuclear cells from that sample were used for TCR beta sequencing. Genomic DNA was extracted from the blood cell samples with the Qiagen DNeasy Blood Extraction Kit. A word on this clone: Its antigen target is currently unknown. Base qualities are not provided; no much larger clone lies one nucleotide away.

The protocol used for the library was the immunoSEQ multiplex PCR assay. The multiplex PCR relied on a mix of 60 forward primers for TCR Vbeta segments and 13 reverse primers for TCR Jbeta segments. The CDR3 region of rearranged TCR beta genes was amplified from genomic DNA by a multiplex PCR assay. The amplified TCR beta libraries were sequenced on the Illumina HiSeq System as 87-base-pair reads. Under the source paper's analysis protocol: A later analysis counted 75 million to 100 million unique TCR beta chains across the roughly 700 repertoires, and 10 million to 12 million of these chains were shared by at least two donors. Raw reads were error-corrected and collapsed into unique sequences by a nearest-neighbor algorithm in which closely related sequences were merged to remove PCR and sequencing errors. Alignment of CDR3 sequences to IMGT reference sequences was used to assign V, D and J gene segments. For a sequence to be retained, at least a six-nucleotide match to both a V gene segment and a J gene segment was required. Rearrangements were called productive when the CDR3 lacked stop codons and stayed in frame with V and J; all others were non-productive. CDR3 was defined by IMGT convention, running from the second conserved V-encoded cysteine to the conserved J-encoded phenylalanine. In an earlier analysis of around 640 of the donors, sequences lacking an unambiguous match to a single V gene segment were excluded. In an earlier analysis of approximately 500 of the donors, a V segment was called functional when productive rearrangements were above 56.7%, and segregating when the standard deviation between donors exceeded 5%. A statistical classification framework was built to diagnose cytomegalovirus status from the catalog of TCR beta chain sequences. V and J gene assignment, in a later analysis, came from comparing TCR nucleotide sequences with IMGT/GENE-DB human TR gene sequences. The TCRdist pipeline was used in a later analysis to assign CDR3 sequences and most-parsimonious VDJ recombination scenarios. In a later analysis, every TCR beta chain was defined by the combination of its CDR3 amino acid sequence and its V-gene family, and reads without a unique V-gene family were dropped. As a way to deal with suspected cross-contamination and a sequencing artifact, a later analysis dropped roughly 620 nucleotide sequences that were highly shared and had low generation probability. A later analysis calculated a clonal expansion index for each public chain from normalized within-repertoire ranks of inferred template counts. Generation probabilities in a later analysis came from a VDJ recombination model fitted to out-of-frame rearrangements, and those results were checked against IGoR. In a later analysis, TCR-TCR, TCR-HLA and TCR-CMV co-occurrence was scored with hypergeometric tests, and a repertoire-size bias correction was applied to TCR pairs. False discovery rates were estimated in a later analysis by permuting HLA or CMV assignments 20 times. In a later analysis, co-occurring TCRs were grouped with DBSCAN, and TCRdist sequence similarity was added when clustering was performed within HLA-allele-positive subsets. For co-occurrence clustering, repertoires with fewer than 30,000 or more than 120,000 public chains were excluded, along with roughly 5 repertoires with anomalous nucleotide sharing. TCRdb carries this immuneACCESS record with in-frame sequences only. Its versions omit some clonotypes, under half of them owing to an unresolved V gene in the studies checked, with the rest unexplained. The DNA was the basis for D and trimming; V, J and clone size are from that table. This sample comprises around 240,000 clones, 82% of them detected only once. 5% to 6.5% of the sample goes to the ten largest clones.

Via the germline V gene, CDR1 is LGHNA and CDR2 YSLEER. V loses 0 bases of germline sequence and J loses 4 bases, and the interval between the two ends is 7 bases. The CDR3, from cysteine to phenylalanine, totals 13 residues. Only CDR3 DNA remains: 39 bases, in frame from the first base. The sample taken for sequencing was PBMCs. The chain couples TRBV4-3 to TRBJ2-7; the D segment cannot be called with confidence. This TCR came from a woman aged 40 to 50 in good health and CMV-seropositive. The DNA sequence follows: TGCGCCAGCAGCCAAGATATAGTTTACGAGCAGTACTTC. Its product reads: CASSQDIVYEQYF.